This TCR beta chain was identified during a study of blood T cell repertoires in COVID-19. Study-wide context: COVID-19 samples from acute and convalescent phases originated in the United States, Italy and Spain. The analysed material was cDNA or gDNA that came from T cells, B-cell-depleted T cells, or PBMCs.

In the original analysis: The assay estimated nucleated cells by amplifying reference gene primers. This table comes from immunoSEQ multiplex PCR, and its TCRdb copy is limited to in-frame clones, with some not included. That table furnishes V, J and clone size, whereas the DNA furnished D and trimming. The sample has about 210,000 clones, 83% seen once. The sequenced sample was peripheral blood. This clonotype was obtained from a woman aged 35 to 49 with active or convalescent COVID-19.

In DNA, the CDR3 is TGTGCCAGCAGCCGAGGAGAGCCTGCTCGCAACAATGAGCAGTTCTTC. It codes for CASSRGEPARNNEQFF. The chain couples TRBV5-4 to TRBJ2-1; no firm D call. The germline CDR1 and CDR2 sequences are SGHNT and YYREEE (reference sequence). The CDR3 totals 16 residues. V was pared by 4 bases and J by 5 bases, with 19 bases between.